The rows below give T cell receptor beta chains drawn from one sample of a study of human T cells and chemical hapten exposure. TCRdb redid the calling of the RACE reads with MiXCR, one entry per CDR3 protein. The data show around 33,000 distinct CDR3 sequences, with about 12% seen just once and approximately 1.9% held by the top ten. The sample here was whole blood, taken in connection with sensitization to the hapten diphenylcyclopropenone (DPC). Receptors originate from a woman aged 40 to 50 with alopecia areata. Some clones in this sample may be carry-over from other donors' samples. CDR3s include the opening cysteine and the closing phenylalanine or tryptophan. D genes are given only for firm matches. Rows give clone size only sometimes, using once, few, many, or a class for an expanded clone.

V gene	D gene	clone size	J gene	CDR3 DNA	CDR3 protein
TRBV20-1	TRBD1	many	TRBJ1-2	TGCAGTGCCATAGGGGGCGAGGCTTATGGCTACACCTTC	CSAIGGEAYGYTF
TRBV27	TRBD2	medium-sized	TRBJ2-3	TGTGCCAGCAGTTTCACCTTAGCGGGAGGGCCGGGCACAGATACGCAGTATTTT	CASSFTLAGGPGTDTQYF
TRBV30	NA	many	TRBJ1-5	TGTGCCTGGAGCGTACAGGGTCTTGGGCAGCCCCAGCATTTT	CAWSVQGLGQPQHF
TRBV5-4	NA	many	TRBJ2-3	TGTGCCAGCAGCGCCGACCCGAGCGGCACAGATACGCAGTATTTT	CASSADPSGTDTQYF
TRBV7-6	TRBD2	few	TRBJ2-5	TGTGCCAGCAGTCCAGCCCGGACTAGCGGGAGGGAGACCCAGTACTTC	CASSPARTSGRETQYF
TRBV6-6	NA	many	TRBJ2-1	TGTGCCAGCAGCCCCACGAGGGCAAGGAAACTCAATGAGCAGTTCTTC	CASSPTRARKLNEQFF
TRBV10-3	TRBD2	many	TRBJ2-1	TGTGCCATCAGTGAGTCCCCCCCCGCGGGAGGTGGCAATGAGCAGTTCTTC	CAISESPPAGGGNEQFF
TRBV7-9	TRBD1	many	TRBJ2-5	TGTGCCAGCAGCATTCAGACGGGACAGCAAGAGACCCAGTACTTC	CASSIQTGQQETQYF
TRBV6-2/TRBV6-3	NA	NA	TRBJ2-7	TGTGCCAGCACCGATTTAGGCGAGCAGTACTTC	CASTDLGEQYF
TRBV24-1	TRBD1	many	TRBJ2-2	TGTGCCACCAGTGACGGACAGGGAAGGGTCACCGGGGAGCTGTTTTTT	CATSDGQGRVTGELFF
TRBV2	NA	many	TRBJ1-5	TGTGCCAGCAGTGGAGGCGGACAGAGCAATCAGCCCCAGCATTTT	CASSGGGQSNQPQHF
TRBV20-1	NA	NA	TRBJ2-6	TGCAGTGCTCGATTCGGGAGAGCGGGGGCCAACGTCCTGACTTTC	CSARFGRAGANVLTF
TRBV5-6	NA	few	TRBJ2-7	TGTGCCAGCAGCCCGGCCGGACATCCCTACGAGCAGTACTTC	CASSPAGHPYEQYF
TRBV7-9	TRBD2	many	TRBJ2-1	TGTGCCAGCAGCTCCGCGGGGACTACCGAAACCTACAATGAGCAGTTCTTC	CASSSAGTTETYNEQFF
TRBV28	TRBD2	many	TRBJ2-5	TGTGCCGGGACTAGCGGGAGGATGGAGACCCAGTACTTC	CAGTSGRMETQYF
TRBV25-1	NA	many	TRBJ2-7	TGTGCCAGCAGTGAATGGGGTCGATTAGACTACGAGCAGTACTTC	CASSEWGRLDYEQYF
TRBV11-2	NA	many	TRBJ2-1	TGTGCCAGCAGCTATGACTACAATGAGCAGTTCTTC	CASSYDYNEQFF
TRBV29-1	NA	many	TRBJ1-6	TGCAGCGTTGAAGGGTGTTGGGGCAGGGCGTCACCCCTCCACTTT	CSVEGCWGRASPLHF
TRBV3-1	NA	few	TRBJ1-2	TGTGCCAGCAGCCAGTATGGCTACACCTTC	CASSQYGYTF
TRBV28	TRBD1	many	TRBJ1-2	TGTGCCAGCAGTACGGGACAGTATGGCTACACCTTC	CASSTGQYGYTF
TRBV29-1	NA	NA	TRBJ2-1	TGCAGCGTTGACATGGGGCCGGGGAATGAGCAGTTCTTC	CSVDMGPGNEQFF
TRBV28	TRBD1	few	TRBJ2-7	TGTGCCAGCAGTCCGGGACAGCTATCTACGGGGCAGTACTTC	CASSPGQLSTGQYF
TRBV6-4	NA	NA	TRBJ2-1	TGTGCCAGCAGTGACTCCTCCTTGGCTAAGCAGTTCTTC	CASSDSSLAKQFF
TRBV29-1	NA	NA	TRBJ2-2	TGCAGCGCCTCAGGGTCACCGAACACCGGGGAGCTGTTTTTT	CSASGSPNTGELFF
TRBV27	NA	few	TRBJ1-6	TGTGCCAGCAGTTTGACTACGCCAGCCTATAATTCACCCCTCCACTTT	CASSLTTPAYNSPLHF
TRBV11-2	TRBD1	many	TRBJ2-5	TGTGCCAGCAGCGCCGGGGACAGATACCAAGAGACCCAGTACTTC	CASSAGDRYQETQYF
TRBV4-1	TRBD2	few	TRBJ2-3	TGCGCCAGCAGCCACCAAGCGGGAGGAGGCACAGATACGCAGTATTTT	CASSHQAGGGTDTQYF
TRBV28	NA	NA	TRBJ2-3	TGTGCCAGCGGCTCCGTCTCTCTCCAAACAGATACGCAGTATTTT	CASGSVSLQTDTQYF
TRBV28	NA	NA	TRBJ1-1	TGTGCCAGCAGTTTATCGGGATGGACAGCTGAAGCTTTCTTT	CASSLSGWTAEAFF
TRBV12-3/TRBV12-4	NA	NA	TRBJ1-3	TGTGCCAGCAGTTTGGCTTCTGGAAACACCATATATTTT	CASSLASGNTIYF
TRBV7-3	NA	many	TRBJ2-7	TGTGCCAGCAGCTTTGGAGGGGGGCGAGACGAGCAGTACTTC	CASSFGGGRDEQYF
TRBV21-1	NA	NA	TRBJ2-5	TGTGCCAGCACCAGAACAGGGTCGGACCACCAAGAGACCCAGTACTTC	CASTRTGSDHQETQYF
TRBV29-1	TRBD1	NA	TRBJ2-2	TGCAGCGTCACCGGGACAGAAAAGACCGGGGAGCTGTTTTTT	CSVTGTEKTGELFF
TRBV28	NA	NA	TRBJ2-1	TGTGCCAGCAGTTCGCACCCCCACAATGAGCAGTTCTTC	CASSSHPHNEQFF
TRBV20-1	NA	NA	TRBJ2-5	TGCAGTGCTAGAGCCGATGGTGGGGGGGAGACCCAGTACTTC	CSARADGGGETQYF
TRBV5-1	NA	many	TRBJ1-4	TGCGCCAGCAGCCCCTCGCCGGGAGGCACTAATGAAAAACTGTTTTTT	CASSPSPGGTNEKLFF
TRBV3-1	NA	few	TRBJ1-4	TGTGCCAGCAGCCATCCCGGAGGTAATGAAAAACTGTTTTTT	CASSHPGGNEKLFF
TRBV29-1	NA	many	TRBJ1-2	TGCAGCGTTGAACTGGCTAACTATGGCTACACCTTC	CSVELANYGYTF
TRBV11-2	TRBD1	many	TRBJ1-6	TGTGCCAGCACCATAGGGGGACAGGGGACACCCCTCCACTTT	CASTIGGQGTPLHF
TRBV7-2	TRBD2	few	TRBJ2-3	TGTGCCAGCAGCTTCGAGCGGGGGGGCTATTATACGCAGTATTTT	CASSFERGGYYTQYF
TRBV10-3	TRBD1	few	TRBJ2-2	TGTGCCACCAAGCCCGGACAGGTGGCCCAAACCGGGGAGCTGTTTTTT	CATKPGQVAQTGELFF
TRBV12-3/TRBV12-4	NA	many	TRBJ1-6	TGTGCCAGCAGTTTAGGGTCGGGAAATTCACCCCTCCACTTT	CASSLGSGNSPLHF
TRBV5-1	NA	many	TRBJ2-1	TGCGCCAGCAGCTTGGCCGAGAATAGCCTCGATGAGCAGTTCTTC	CASSLAENSLDEQFF
TRBV21-1	NA	few	TRBJ2-3	TGTGCCAGCAGCAAAGAGCCGACCCCGACCACAGATACGCAGTATTTT	CASSKEPTPTTDTQYF
TRBV5-4	NA	few	TRBJ1-1	TGTGCCAGCAGTACTATCGGGGGGCGGACTGAAGCTTTCTTT	CASSTIGGRTEAFF
TRBV29-1	TRBD1	many	TRBJ2-1	TGCAGCGTTACGCGGGACAGGTCCCGCAATGAGCAGTTCTTC	CSVTRDRSRNEQFF
TRBV7-2	NA	once	TRBJ2-2	TGTGCCAGCTCTGGGGGGAACTATCCCTACACCGGGGAGCTGTTTTTT	CASSGGNYPYTGELFF
TRBV20-1	NA	few	TRBJ2-2	TGCAGTGCTAGTAACGTCCCACTGGGGACCGGGGAGCTGTTTTTT	CSASNVPLGTGELFF
TRBV5-1	TRBD1	NA	TRBJ1-1	TGCGCCAGCAGTCCGGAGGGGGCCGGGGACACTGAAGCTTTCTTT	CASSPEGAGDTEAFF